What follows describes a single TCR beta chain. Germline CDR1 reads SGHTA; CDR2 reads FQGNSA. Between the trimmed V and J ends, which lost 1 base and 6 bases, there was a span of 11 bases. This CDR3 contains 14 residues. This specimen belongs to a study of shared clonotypes between healthy human individuals. Study as a whole: Donors had three CD4 naive, three CD4 memory, two CD8 naive and one CD8 memory plate apiece.

Profiling relied on immunoSEQ multiplex PCR, and the TCRdb table lists in-frame clones only, not all of them. The sample carries 2 million to 2.5 million clones, approximately 95% recorded once. This receptor was identified in a man younger than 30 in good health. Some clones in this sample may be carry-over from other donors' samples. This sequence joins TRBV7-2 and TRBJ2-3, with D uncertain. The sample consisted of naive CD4+ T cells from PBMCs. Subset reported: CD45RA+ positively selected. The CDR3 DNA reads TGTGCCAGCAGCTTAGGTACCGCCGGGGATACGCAGTATTTT. The encoded protein is CASSLGTAGDTQYF.